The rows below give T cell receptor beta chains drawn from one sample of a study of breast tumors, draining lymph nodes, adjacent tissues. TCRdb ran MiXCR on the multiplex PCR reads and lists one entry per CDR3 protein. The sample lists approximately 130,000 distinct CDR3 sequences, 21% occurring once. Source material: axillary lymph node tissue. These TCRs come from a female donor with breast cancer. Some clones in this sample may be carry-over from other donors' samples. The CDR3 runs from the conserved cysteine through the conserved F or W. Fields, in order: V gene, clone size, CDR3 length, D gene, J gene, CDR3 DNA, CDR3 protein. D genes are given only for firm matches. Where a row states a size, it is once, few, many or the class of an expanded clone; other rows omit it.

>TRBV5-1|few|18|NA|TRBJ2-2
TGCGCCAGCAGCTTGTATCGGACTATGAGGGTTGATGCCGGGGAGCTGTTTTTT
CASSLYRTMRVDAGELFF
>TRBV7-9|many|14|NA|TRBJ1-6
TGTGCCAGCAGCTCACAGGGAGATAATTCACCCCTCCACTTT
CASSSQGDNSPLHF
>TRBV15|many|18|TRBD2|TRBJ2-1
TGTGCCACCAGCAGAGATATTATAGCGGGAGGTTCCTACAATGAGCAGTTCTTC
CATSRDIIAGGSYNEQFF
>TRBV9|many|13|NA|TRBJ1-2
TGTGCCAGCAGCGTAGGGGCTAGGGCTGGCTACACCTTC
CASSVGARAGYTF
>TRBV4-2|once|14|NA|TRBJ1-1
TGTGCCAGCAGCCAAGAGGGGCCTAACACTGAAGCTTTCTTT
CASSQEGPNTEAFF
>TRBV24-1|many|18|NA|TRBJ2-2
TGTGCCACCAGTGATGCCGCCGGGACAAGGGTTAACACCGGGGAGCTGTTTTTT
CATSDAAGTRVNTGELFF
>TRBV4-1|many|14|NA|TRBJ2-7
TGCGCCAGCAGCCAAGATCCCTACACCTACGAGCAGTACTTC
CASSQDPYTYEQYF
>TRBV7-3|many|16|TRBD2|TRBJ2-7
TGTGCCAGCAGCTTAGGGGCTAGCGGAGCCTCCTACGAGCAGTACTTC
CASSLGASGASYEQYF
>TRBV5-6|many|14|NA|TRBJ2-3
TGTGCCAGCAGCTTGGCCGGGACATTAGCTACGCAGTATTTT
CASSLAGTLATQYF
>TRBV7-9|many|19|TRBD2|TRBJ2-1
TGTGCCAGCAGCTCCTCTTTAGGGCTAGCGGGAGGAAGGGGCAATGAGCAGTTCTTC
CASSSSLGLAGGRGNEQFF
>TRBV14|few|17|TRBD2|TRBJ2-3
TGTGCCAGCAGCCACGGGCTACTAGCGGGACCCACAGATACGCAGTATTTT
CASSHGLLAGPTDTQYF
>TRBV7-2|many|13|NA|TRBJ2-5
TGTGCCAGCAGCTCGGAGGGGCAAGAGACCCAGTACTTC
CASSSEGQETQYF
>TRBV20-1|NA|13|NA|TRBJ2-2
TGCAGTGCTAGGACAGGTCGGCCCGGGGAGCTGTTTTTT
CSARTGRPGELFF